These 23 T cell receptor beta chains were sequenced from one sample in a study of beta chain features in type 1 diabetes (dated 2018 in TCRdb). What the study reported, not specific to this receptor: Type 1 diabetes patients showed a moderate but significant shortening of TCRB CDR3 length in all four CD4+ subsets.

Which antigens these TCRs recognize remains unknown. To prepare the library, the immunoSEQ multiplex PCR assay was applied. The entire amount of isolated RNA was reverse transcribed using the High Capacity cDNA Reverse Transcription Kit, so the sequenced TCRB transcripts were expressed ones. TCRdb obtained this table from immuneACCESS and retained in-frame rearrangements with V and J assigned. These tables miss some clones; where compared with another copy, unresolved V genes account for less than half of the shortfall, and the remainder is unexplained. Here the sample has 600,000 to 750,000 clones; about an eighth occur a single time. More than 0.095% of the sample comes from the top ten. Material: naive CD4+ T cells from blood. This specimen's cell subset or site label, interpreted: true naive CD4+ T cells. The receptors were gathered from a man aged 25 to 40 with type 1 diabetes.

This chain connects TRBV5-1 to TRBJ2-3; 8 nucleotides match TRBD1. This CDR3 has 15 residues. Germline V lookup: CDR1 SGHRS, CDR2 YFSETQ. V was pared by 2 bases and J by 4 bases, with 6 bases of the junction left unmatched. CDR3 nucleotides: TGCGCCAGCAGCTTACCGACAGGGGAGGCAGATACGCAGTATTTT. This translates into CASSLPTGEADTQYF.

This clone was picked up a small number of times. This sequence joins TRBV6-5 and TRBJ1-1, with D hard to call. The CDR3 covers 12 residues. V dropped 4 bases and J dropped 7 bases, with 10 bases sitting between them. Germline V gene data show CDR1 as MNHEY and CDR2 as SVGAGI. The CDR3 DNA reads as TGTGCCAGCAGTTCCGTGGCTTATGAAGCTTTCTTT. Translating gives CASSSVAYEAFF.

This clone was counted a few times. This sequence joins TRBV4-2 and TRBJ2-7; TRBD2 aligns across 12 bases. V dropped 0 bases and J dropped 5; count of bases not matched to a gene: 11. Germline loops: CDR1 LGHNA, CDR2 YNFKEQ. The CDR3 extends over 18 amino acids. DNA of the CDR3: TGTGCCAGCAGCCAAGATCTCGCACTAGCGGGGGGTATCCACGAGCAGTACTTC. The encoded protein is CASSQDLALAGGIHEQYF.

The chain is built from TRBV5-4 and TRBJ2-3; 10 bases agree with TRBD2. The CDR3 has 15 amino acids. V gave up 3 bases and J gave up 4 bases; unmatched junction bases: 5. Per the germline V gene, CDR1 is SGHNT and CDR2 is YYREEE (reference sequence). The CDR3 DNA reads as TGTGCCAGCAGCTCCGGACTAGCGGTGGCAGATACGCAGTATTTT. Its protein is CASSSGLAVADTQYF.

As DNA, the CDR3 is TGCGCCAGCAGCTCCGACAGGTTCAATCAGCCCCAGCATTTT. It yields the protein CASSSDRFNQPQHF. The chain joins TRBV4-3 to TRBJ1-5, with D tentatively TRBD1 (6 bases). V lost 5 bases to trimming and J lost 3 bases, with 11 bases between them. Germline V gives CDR1 LGHNA, CDR2 YSLEER. The CDR3 has 14 amino acids.

Only a few counts were recorded for this clone. The same CDR3 arises from other DNA sequences in this sample as well. The chain employs TRBV18 and TRBJ1-4; D is possibly TRBD1 (5 bases). V gave up 3 bases and J gave up 8 bases, with 10 bases separating them. This CDR3 spans 13 amino acids. The germline V gene has CDR1 KGHSH and CDR2 LQKENI. CDR3 sequence (DNA): TGTGCCAGCTCACCCAGAAGGGACGAAAAACTGTTTTTT. Translated, it gives CASSPRRDEKLFF.

This clone has only a few counts. At the DNA level, this CDR3 is encoded by other sequences in the same sample as well. The chain employs TRBV7-2 and TRBJ1-2; D gene unclear. CDR3 size: 14 residues. Trimming took off 2 bases at V and 4 bases at J, with 11 bases between the two ends. Germline V gene sequence: CDR1 SGHTA, CDR2 FQGNSA. DNA for the CDR3: TGTGCCAGCAGCTTATCTGGCGGCTCCTATGGCTACACCTTC. Amino acids: CASSLSGGSYGYTF.

A few counts support this clone. The rearrangement uses TRBV5-6 and TRBJ1-4; D is unresolved. Germline V CDR1 and CDR2: SGHDT, YYEEEE. V was pared by 0 bases and J by 7 bases, with 10 bases between. The CDR3 spans 14 residues. The CDR3 reads CASSLVGNSEKLFF. The DNA of the CDR3 is TGTGCCAGCAGCTTGGTGGGGAACAGTGAAAAACTGTTTTTT.

In this sample, this clone turned up a few times. The chain has TRBV5-1 and TRBJ2-1; 8 bases agree with TRBD2. The CDR3 contains 15 residues. V dropped 4 bases and J dropped 0; count of bases not matched to a gene: 3. Germline V gene sequence: CDR1 SGHRS, CDR2 YFSETQ. The CDR3 DNA sequence: TGCGCCAGCAGCCCCGGGGGGGACTCCTACAATGAGCAGTTCTTC. Translating it yields CASSPGGDSYNEQFF.

This clone was found a few times. The chain has TRBV27 and TRBJ1-5, with D unclear. Trimming took 8 bases from V and 0 from J, leaving 14 bases between them. The CDR3 contains 15 residues. Per the germline V gene, CDR1 is MNHEY and CDR2 is SMNVEV (reference sequence). CDR3 DNA: TGTGCCAGCGGTTGGGCGGGGTATAGCAATCAGCCCCAGCATTTT. This sequence encodes CASGWAGYSNQPQHF.

Here the CDR3 reads CASAWGLDRGFPNSYEQYF. CDR3 bases: TGCGCCAGCGCCTGGGGTTTGGACAGGGGATTTCCCAACTCCTACGAGCAGTACTTC. This sequence joins TRBV23-1 and TRBJ2-7; 9 nucleotides align to TRBD1. TRBV23-1 is marked as an open reading frame, function uncertain. The CDR3 covers 19 residues. Germline trimming cut 8 bases from V and 0 bases from J; bases unmatched to any gene: 20.

This chain's CDR3 is CASSSQDSQETQYF. CDR3 bases: TGTGCCAGCAGCTCCCAGGACAGTCAAGAGACCCAGTACTTC. This chain connects TRBV7-6 to TRBJ2-5, with D tentatively TRBD1 (6 bases). V lost 4 bases to trimming and J lost 2 bases, with 11 bases between them. This CDR3 is 14 amino acids long. CDR1 is SGHVS and CDR2 is FNYEAQ in the germline V gene.

This clone showed up just a few times. This chain joins TRBV13 and TRBJ1-1; D is possibly TRBD1 (6 bases). V was pared by 1 base and J by 8 bases, with 8 bases between. Germline V CDR1 and CDR2: PRHDT, FYEKMQ (reference sequence). This CDR3 spans 12 amino acids. CDR3: CASSLVGGEAFF. The DNA of the CDR3 is TGTGCCAGCAGCTTAGTGGGGGGCGAAGCTTTCTTT.

The chain combines TRBV6-5 with TRBJ1-1; 7 nucleotides align to TRBD1. The CDR3 totals 12 residues. J was trimmed by 3 bases and V by 5 bases; bases with no gene match: 0. CDR1 and CDR2 from the germline V gene are MNHEY and SVGAGI. This chain's CDR3 is CASSDRDTEAFF. The CDR3 DNA reads TGTGCCAGCAGTGACAGGGACACTGAAGCTTTCTTT.

The V call is TRBV6-5, the J call TRBJ1-3, with D unresolved. Germline values: CDR1 MNHEY, CDR2 SVGAGI. V was pared by 2 bases and J by 0 bases, with 2 bases between. This CDR3 has 13 amino acids. The CDR3 is CASSYPSGNTIYF. CDR3 sequence (DNA): TGTGCCAGCAGTTACCCCTCTGGAAACACCATATATTTT.

This chain uses TRBV7-6 with TRBJ2-1; D ambiguous. CDR1 and CDR2 (germline): SGHVS, FNYEAQ. There are 13 residues in the CDR3. V was cut by 8 bases and J by 8 bases, with 16 bases left in between. The CDR3 protein is CASGNQGLDEQFF. DNA of the CDR3: TGTGCCAGCGGCAATCAAGGTCTGGATGAGCAGTTCTTC. The variable domain in full, completed from reference TRBV7-6 and TRBJ2-1, reads GAGVSQSPRYKVTKRGQDVALRCDPISGHVSLYWYRQALGQGPEFLTYFNYEAQQDKSGLPNDRFSAERPEGSISTLTIQRTEQRDSAMYRCASGNQGLDEQFFGPGTRLTVL.

A few counts support this clone. The sample contains more than one DNA sequence encoding this CDR3. The V call is TRBV9, the J call TRBJ2-2; D unclear. Deletions cut 2 bases from V and 1 base from J, with 6 bases between. Germline CDR1 reads SGDLS; CDR2 reads YYNGEE. The CDR3 sequence is 14 residues long. CDR3 sequence: CASSVGENTGELFF. The CDR3 DNA reads as TGTGCCAGCAGCGTCGGAGAGAACACCGGGGAGCTGTTTTTT.

This clone was seen a handful of times. This chain links TRBV18 with TRBJ2-6; D is uncertain. The CDR3 has 14 residues. The germline V gene has CDR1 KGHSH and CDR2 LQKENI. V lost 3 bases and J 2 bases, leaving 5 bases between the germline ends. This CDR3 is CASSPSTGANVLTF. DNA for the CDR3: TGTGCCAGCTCACCGTCAACTGGGGCCAACGTCCTGACTTTC.

The gene calls are TRBV10-3 and TRBJ2-5, with D perhaps matching TRBD1 or TRBD2 (5 bases each). Trimming stripped 6 bases from V and 4 bases from J, with 15 bases between. Germline CDR1 reads ENHRY; CDR2 reads SYGVKD. This CDR3 spans 14 amino acids. The CDR3 coding sequence is TGTGCCATCAGGGGGGTAGGCTCGTCAGAGACCCAGTACTTC. It is translated as CAIRGVGSSETQYF.

The rearrangement joins TRBV14 to TRBJ2-3; D might be TRBD2 (7 bases). The germline CDR1 and CDR2 sequences are SGHDN and FVKESK. The CDR3 has 16 residues. V lost 0 bases and J lost 4, with 14 bases in between. The CDR3 sequence is CASSQDTGGIPDTQYF. The DNA of the CDR3 is TGTGCCAGCAGCCAAGACACGGGGGGCATCCCAGATACGCAGTATTTT.

The sample holds a few counts of this clone. DNA for the CDR3: TGCGCCAGCAGCCAAGATCGGGGGGGCGTCATGAACACTGAAGCTTTCTTT. Its protein is CASSQDRGGVMNTEAFF. The V and J genes are TRBV4-3 and TRBJ1-1, with D possibly matching TRBD1 (6 bases). CDR1 is LGHNA, CDR2 YSLEER, per germline. This CDR3 comprises 17 residues. Trimming shortened V by 0 bases and J by 0 bases, and 14 bases separated the two germline ends.

J is TRBJ1-5 and V is TRBV19; 7 bases map to TRBD1. The CDR3 is made up of 13 amino acids. Germline V gene data show CDR1 as LNHDA and CDR2 as SQIVND (reference sequence). J gave up 2 bases and V 8 bases, and 3 bases lay outside the gene matches. CDR3 DNA: TGTGCCAGTGCCGGGACAGGCAATCAGCCCCAGCATTTT. Translation gives CASAGTGNQPQHF.

The gene calls are TRBV7-2 and TRBJ2-7, with 8 bases matching TRBD1. CDR1 SGHTA and CDR2 FQGNSA come from the germline V gene. J was trimmed by 1 base and V by 2 bases; bases with no gene match: 7. The CDR3 consists of 16 residues. The CDR3 reads CASSLMSGTGSYEQYF. CDR3 nucleotide sequence: TGTGCCAGCAGCTTAATGTCCGGGACAGGTTCCTACGAGCAGTACTTC.